This T cell receptor (beta chain) was captured by sequencing in a study of T cell responses to AZD1222 COVID-19 vaccine. General study results and limits: The donor group comprised mostly white British people and more females; the analysis possibly underestimated clonal diversity. Spike-specific TCR breadth and depth rose after two AZD1222 doses. Just 5 to 7 people given AZD1222 tested seropositive at baseline.

The data were produced by immunoSEQ multiplex PCR, yet TCRdb's version contains in-frame clones alone and is incomplete. This sample has approximately 130,000 clones, with more than 80% found just once. Concerning this clone: The target antigen is unknown.

V lost 3 bases to trimming and J lost 3 bases, with 9 bases between them. This CDR3 has 13 amino acids. The clonotype was recovered from an adult who received the MenACWY meningococcal vaccine as a control. The chain recombines TRBV12-3 or TRBV12-4 with TRBJ2-7; D is possibly TRBD1 (5 bases). Source: peripheral blood, taken 28 days after the second dose of the MenACWY control vaccine. The CDR3 region has the DNA TGTGCCAGCAGTTTTCAAGGGGTCTACGAGCAGTACTTC. Its protein is CASSFQGVYEQYF.